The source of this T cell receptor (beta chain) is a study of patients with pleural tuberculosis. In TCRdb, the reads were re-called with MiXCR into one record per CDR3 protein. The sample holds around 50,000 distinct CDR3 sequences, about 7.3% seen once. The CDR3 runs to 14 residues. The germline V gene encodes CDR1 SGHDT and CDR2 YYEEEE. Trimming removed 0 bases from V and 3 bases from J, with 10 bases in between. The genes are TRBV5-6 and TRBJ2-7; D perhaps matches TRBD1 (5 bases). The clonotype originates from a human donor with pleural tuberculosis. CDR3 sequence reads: CASSLGAGIYEQYV. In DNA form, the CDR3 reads TGTGCCAGCAGCTTGGGGGCAGGGATCTACGAGCAGTACGTC.